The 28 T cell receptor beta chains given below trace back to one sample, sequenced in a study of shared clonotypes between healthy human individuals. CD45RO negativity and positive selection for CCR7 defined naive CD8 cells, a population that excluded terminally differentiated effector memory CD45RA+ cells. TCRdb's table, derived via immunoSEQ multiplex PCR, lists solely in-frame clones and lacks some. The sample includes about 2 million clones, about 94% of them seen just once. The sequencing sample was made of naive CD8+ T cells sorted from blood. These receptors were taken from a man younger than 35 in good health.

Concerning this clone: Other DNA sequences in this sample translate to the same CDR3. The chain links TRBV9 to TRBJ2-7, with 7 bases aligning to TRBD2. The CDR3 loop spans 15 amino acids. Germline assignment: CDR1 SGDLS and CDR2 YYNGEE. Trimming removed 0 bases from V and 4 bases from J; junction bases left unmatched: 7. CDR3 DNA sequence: TGTGCCAGCAGCGTAGGTGGCGGGAGTGTGTACGAGCAGTACTTC. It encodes CASSVGGGSVYEQYF.

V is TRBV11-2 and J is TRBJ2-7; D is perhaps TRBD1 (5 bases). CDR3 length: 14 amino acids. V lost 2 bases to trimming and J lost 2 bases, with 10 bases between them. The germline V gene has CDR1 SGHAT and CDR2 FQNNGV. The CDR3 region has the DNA TGTGCCAGCAGCTTAAGGGGTCAGACCTACGAGCAGTACTTC. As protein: CASSLRGQTYEQYF.

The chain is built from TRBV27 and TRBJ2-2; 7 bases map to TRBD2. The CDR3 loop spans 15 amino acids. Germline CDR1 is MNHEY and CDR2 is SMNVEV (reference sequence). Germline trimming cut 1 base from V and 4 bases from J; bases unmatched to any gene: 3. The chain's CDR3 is CASSLWGGSTGELFF. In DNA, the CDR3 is TGTGCCAGCAGTTTATGGGGGGGTAGCACCGGGGAGCTGTTTTTT.

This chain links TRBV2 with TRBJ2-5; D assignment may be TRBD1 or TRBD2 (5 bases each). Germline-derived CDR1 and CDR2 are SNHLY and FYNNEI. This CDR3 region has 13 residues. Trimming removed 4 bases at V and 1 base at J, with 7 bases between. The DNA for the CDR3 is TGTGCCAGCAGTGCGGGGCTCCAAGAGACCCAGTACTTC. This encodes CASSAGLQETQYF.

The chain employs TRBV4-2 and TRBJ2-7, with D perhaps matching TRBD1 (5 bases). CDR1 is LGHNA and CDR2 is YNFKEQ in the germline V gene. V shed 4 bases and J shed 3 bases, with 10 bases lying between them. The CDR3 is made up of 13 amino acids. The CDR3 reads CASSPGISYEQYF. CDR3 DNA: TGTGCCAGCAGCCCAGGGATTAGCTACGAGCAGTACTTC.

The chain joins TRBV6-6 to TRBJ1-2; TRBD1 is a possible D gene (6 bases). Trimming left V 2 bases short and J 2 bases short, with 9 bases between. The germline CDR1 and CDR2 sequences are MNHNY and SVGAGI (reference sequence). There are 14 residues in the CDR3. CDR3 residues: CASSYAGENYGYTF. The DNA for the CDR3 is TGTGCCAGCAGTTACGCAGGGGAGAACTATGGCTACACCTTC.

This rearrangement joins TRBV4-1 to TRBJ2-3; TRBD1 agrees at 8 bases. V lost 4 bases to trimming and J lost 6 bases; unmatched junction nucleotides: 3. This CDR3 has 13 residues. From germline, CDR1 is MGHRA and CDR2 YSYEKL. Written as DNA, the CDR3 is TGCGCCAGCAGCCGGGGACAGGTGGATACGCAGTATTTT. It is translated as CASSRGQVDTQYF.

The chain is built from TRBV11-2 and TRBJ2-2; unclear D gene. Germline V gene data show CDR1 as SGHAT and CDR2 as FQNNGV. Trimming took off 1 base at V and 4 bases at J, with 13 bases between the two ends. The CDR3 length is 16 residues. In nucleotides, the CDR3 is TGTGCCAGCAGCTTAGGGGAACCGCTTATCACCGGGGAGCTGTTTTTT. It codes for CASSLGEPLITGELFF. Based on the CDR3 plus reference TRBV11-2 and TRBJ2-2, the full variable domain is EAGVAQSPRYKIIEKRQSVAFWCNPISGHATLYWYQQILGQGPKLLIQFQNNGVVDDSQLPKDRFSAERLKGVDSTLKIQPAKLEDSAVYLCASSLGEPLITGELFFGEGSRLTVL.

In nucleotides, the CDR3 is TGTGCCAGTAGTCCATGGACCGACGGGGAGTTCGAAAAACTGTTTTTT. Protein product: CASSPWTDGEFEKLFF. The chain combines TRBV19 with TRBJ1-4; D gene ambiguous. This CDR3 comprises 16 residues. Germline CDR1 reads LNHDA; CDR2 reads SQIVND (reference sequence). V was pared by 5 bases and J by 8 bases, with 21 bases between.

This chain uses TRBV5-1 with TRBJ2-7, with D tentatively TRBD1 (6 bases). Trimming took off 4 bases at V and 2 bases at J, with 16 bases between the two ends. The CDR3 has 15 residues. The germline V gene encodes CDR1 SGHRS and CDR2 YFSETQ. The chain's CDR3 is CASSPGTQFTYEQYF. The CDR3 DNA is TGCGCCAGCAGCCCCGGGACACAGTTTACCTACGAGCAGTACTTC.

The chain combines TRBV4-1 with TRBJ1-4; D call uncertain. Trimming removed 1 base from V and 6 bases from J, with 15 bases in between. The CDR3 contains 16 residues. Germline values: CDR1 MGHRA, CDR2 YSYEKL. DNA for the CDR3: TGCGCCAGCAGCCAAGCCACCGGGTTTACCCATGAAAAACTGTTTTTT. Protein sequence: CASSQATGFTHEKLFF.

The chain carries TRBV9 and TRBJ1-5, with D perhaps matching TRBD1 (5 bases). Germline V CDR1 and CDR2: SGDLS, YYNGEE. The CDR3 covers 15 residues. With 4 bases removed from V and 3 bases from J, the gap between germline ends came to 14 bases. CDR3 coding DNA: TGTGCCAGCAGCCTTTCCGGGGCCCTCAATCAGCCCCAGCATTTT. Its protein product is CASSLSGALNQPQHF.

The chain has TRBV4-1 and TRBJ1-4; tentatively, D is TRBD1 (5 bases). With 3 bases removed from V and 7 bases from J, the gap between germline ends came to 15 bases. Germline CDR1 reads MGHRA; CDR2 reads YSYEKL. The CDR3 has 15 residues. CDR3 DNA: TGCGCCAGCAGCCACCCGGCCAGGGCTGGTGAAAAACTGTTTTTT. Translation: CASSHPARAGEKLFF.

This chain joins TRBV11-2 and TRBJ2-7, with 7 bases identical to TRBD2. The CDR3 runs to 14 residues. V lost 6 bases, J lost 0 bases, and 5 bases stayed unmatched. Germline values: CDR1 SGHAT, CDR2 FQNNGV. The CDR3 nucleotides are TGTGCCAGCAGTAGAACGGGGGGCTCCTACGAGCAGTACTTC. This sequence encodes CASSRTGGSYEQYF.

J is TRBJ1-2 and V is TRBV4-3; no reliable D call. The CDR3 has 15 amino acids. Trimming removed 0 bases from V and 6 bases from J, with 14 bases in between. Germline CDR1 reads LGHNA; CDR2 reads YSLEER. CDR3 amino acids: CASSQDSFSFDGYTF. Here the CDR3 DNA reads TGCGCCAGCAGCCAAGACTCCTTCTCGTTTGATGGCTACACCTTC.

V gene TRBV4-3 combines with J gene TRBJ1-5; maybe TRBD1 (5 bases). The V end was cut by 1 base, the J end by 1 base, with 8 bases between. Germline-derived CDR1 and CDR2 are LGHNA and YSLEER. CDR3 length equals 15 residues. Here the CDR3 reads CASSQGRDSNQPQHF. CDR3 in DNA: TGCGCCAGCAGCCAAGGACGGGACAGCAATCAGCCCCAGCATTTT.

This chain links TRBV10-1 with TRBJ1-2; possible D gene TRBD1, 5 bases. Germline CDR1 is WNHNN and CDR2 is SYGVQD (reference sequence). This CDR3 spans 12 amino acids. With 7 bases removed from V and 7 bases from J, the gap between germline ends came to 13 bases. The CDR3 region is CASKAGKCGYTF. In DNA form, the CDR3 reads TGCGCCAGCAAGGCAGGGAAATGTGGCTACACCTTC.

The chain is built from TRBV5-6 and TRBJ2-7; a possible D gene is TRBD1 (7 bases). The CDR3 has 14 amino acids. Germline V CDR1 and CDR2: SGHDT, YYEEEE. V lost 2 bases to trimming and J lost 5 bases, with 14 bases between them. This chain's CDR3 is CASSLVRGVDEQYF. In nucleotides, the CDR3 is TGTGCCAGCAGCTTAGTCAGGGGGGTCGACGAGCAGTACTTC. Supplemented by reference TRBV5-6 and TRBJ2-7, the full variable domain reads DAGVTQSPTHLIKTRGQQVTLRCSPKSGHDTVSWYQQALGQGPQFIFQYYEEEERQRGNFPDRFSGHQFPNYSSELNVNALLLGDSALYLCASSLVRGVDEQYFGPGTRLTVT.

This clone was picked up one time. The CDR3 spells CAWSWDSGEKLFF. Written as DNA, the CDR3 is TGTGCCTGGAGTTGGGACAGCGGTGAAAAACTGTTTTTT. The V gene is TRBV30, the J gene TRBJ1-4, with 7 bases matching TRBD1. The CDR3 loop spans 13 amino acids. Germline loops: CDR1 GTSNPN, CDR2 SVGIG (reference sequence). With 2 bases clipped from V and 7 bases from J, the junction kept 4 bases outside the gene matches. Using reference TRBV30 and TRBJ1-4 for the parts outside the CDR3, the full variable domain is SQTIHQWPATLVQPVGSPLSLECTVEGTSNPNLYWYRQAAGRGLQLLFYSVGIGQISSEVPQNLSASRPQDRQFILSSKKLLLSDSGFYLCAWSWDSGEKLFFGSGTQLSVL.

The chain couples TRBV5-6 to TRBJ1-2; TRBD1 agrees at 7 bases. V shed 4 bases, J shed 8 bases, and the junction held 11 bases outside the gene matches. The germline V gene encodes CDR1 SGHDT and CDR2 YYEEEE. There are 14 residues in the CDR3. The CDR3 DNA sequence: TGTGCCAGCAGCCTGGGGATCGACAGGGACGGCTACACCTTC. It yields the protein CASSLGIDRDGYTF. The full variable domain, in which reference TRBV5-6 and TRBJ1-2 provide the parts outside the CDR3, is DAGVTQSPTHLIKTRGQQVTLRCSPKSGHDTVSWYQQALGQGPQFIFQYYEEEERQRGNFPDRFSGHQFPNYSSELNVNALLLGDSALYLCASSLGIDRDGYTFGSGTRLTVV.

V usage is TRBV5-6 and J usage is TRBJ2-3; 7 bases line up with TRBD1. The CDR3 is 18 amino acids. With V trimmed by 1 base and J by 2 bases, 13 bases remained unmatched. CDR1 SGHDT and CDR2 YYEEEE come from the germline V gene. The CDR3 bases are TGTGCCAGCAGCTTGCCTCAGCCGACAGGGAGTAACACAGATACGCAGTATTTT. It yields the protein CASSLPQPTGSNTDTQYF.

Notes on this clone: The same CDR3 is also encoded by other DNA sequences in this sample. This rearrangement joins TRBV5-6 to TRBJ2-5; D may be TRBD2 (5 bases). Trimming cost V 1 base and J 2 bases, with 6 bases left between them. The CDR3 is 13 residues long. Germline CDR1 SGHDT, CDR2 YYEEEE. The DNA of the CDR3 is TGTGCCAGCAGCTTGAGCGGACAAGAGACCCAGTACTTC. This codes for CASSLSGQETQYF.

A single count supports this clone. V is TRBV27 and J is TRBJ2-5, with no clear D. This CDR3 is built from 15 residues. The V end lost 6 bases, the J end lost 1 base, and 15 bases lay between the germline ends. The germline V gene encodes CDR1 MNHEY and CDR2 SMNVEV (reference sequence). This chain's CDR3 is CASSPLFWGQETQYF. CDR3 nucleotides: TGTGCCAGCAGCCCCTTATTCTGGGGCCAAGAGACCCAGTACTTC.

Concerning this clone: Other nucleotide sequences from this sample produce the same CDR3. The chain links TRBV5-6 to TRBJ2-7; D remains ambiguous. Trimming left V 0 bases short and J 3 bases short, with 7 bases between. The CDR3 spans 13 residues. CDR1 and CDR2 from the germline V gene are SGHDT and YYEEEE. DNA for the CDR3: TGTGCCAGCAGCTTGGGAGTGGGCTACGAGCAGTACTTC. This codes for CASSLGVGYEQYF.

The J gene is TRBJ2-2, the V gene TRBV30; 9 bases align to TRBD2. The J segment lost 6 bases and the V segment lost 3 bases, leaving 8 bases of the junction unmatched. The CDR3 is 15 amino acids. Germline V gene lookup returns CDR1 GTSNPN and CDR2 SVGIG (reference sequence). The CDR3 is CAWRGVAGAPGELFF. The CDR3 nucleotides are TGTGCCTGGAGAGGGGTAGCGGGAGCGCCCGGGGAGCTGTTTTTT.

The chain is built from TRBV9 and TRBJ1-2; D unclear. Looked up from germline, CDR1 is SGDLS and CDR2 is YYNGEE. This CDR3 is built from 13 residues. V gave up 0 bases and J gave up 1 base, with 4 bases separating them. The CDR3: CASSVAVNYGYTF. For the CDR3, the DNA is TGTGCCAGCAGCGTAGCTGTTAACTATGGCTACACCTTC.

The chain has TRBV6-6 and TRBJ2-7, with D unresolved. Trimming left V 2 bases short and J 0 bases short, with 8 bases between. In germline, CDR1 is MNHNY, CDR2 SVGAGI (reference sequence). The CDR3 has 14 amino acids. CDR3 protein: CASSYLQASYEQYF. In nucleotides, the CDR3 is TGTGCCAGCAGTTACCTCCAGGCCTCCTACGAGCAGTACTTC.

CDR3 sequence: CASSLSSGGSGEQYF. CDR3 in DNA: TGCGCCAGCAGCTTGTCCTCCGGGGGTTCGGGTGAGCAGTACTTC. V usage is TRBV5-1 and J usage is TRBJ2-7; a possible D gene is TRBD2 (6 bases). The V gene lost 1 base and the J gene lost 7 bases, with 18 bases spanning the gap. Germline CDR1 SGHRS, CDR2 YFSETQ. The CDR3 contains 15 residues.